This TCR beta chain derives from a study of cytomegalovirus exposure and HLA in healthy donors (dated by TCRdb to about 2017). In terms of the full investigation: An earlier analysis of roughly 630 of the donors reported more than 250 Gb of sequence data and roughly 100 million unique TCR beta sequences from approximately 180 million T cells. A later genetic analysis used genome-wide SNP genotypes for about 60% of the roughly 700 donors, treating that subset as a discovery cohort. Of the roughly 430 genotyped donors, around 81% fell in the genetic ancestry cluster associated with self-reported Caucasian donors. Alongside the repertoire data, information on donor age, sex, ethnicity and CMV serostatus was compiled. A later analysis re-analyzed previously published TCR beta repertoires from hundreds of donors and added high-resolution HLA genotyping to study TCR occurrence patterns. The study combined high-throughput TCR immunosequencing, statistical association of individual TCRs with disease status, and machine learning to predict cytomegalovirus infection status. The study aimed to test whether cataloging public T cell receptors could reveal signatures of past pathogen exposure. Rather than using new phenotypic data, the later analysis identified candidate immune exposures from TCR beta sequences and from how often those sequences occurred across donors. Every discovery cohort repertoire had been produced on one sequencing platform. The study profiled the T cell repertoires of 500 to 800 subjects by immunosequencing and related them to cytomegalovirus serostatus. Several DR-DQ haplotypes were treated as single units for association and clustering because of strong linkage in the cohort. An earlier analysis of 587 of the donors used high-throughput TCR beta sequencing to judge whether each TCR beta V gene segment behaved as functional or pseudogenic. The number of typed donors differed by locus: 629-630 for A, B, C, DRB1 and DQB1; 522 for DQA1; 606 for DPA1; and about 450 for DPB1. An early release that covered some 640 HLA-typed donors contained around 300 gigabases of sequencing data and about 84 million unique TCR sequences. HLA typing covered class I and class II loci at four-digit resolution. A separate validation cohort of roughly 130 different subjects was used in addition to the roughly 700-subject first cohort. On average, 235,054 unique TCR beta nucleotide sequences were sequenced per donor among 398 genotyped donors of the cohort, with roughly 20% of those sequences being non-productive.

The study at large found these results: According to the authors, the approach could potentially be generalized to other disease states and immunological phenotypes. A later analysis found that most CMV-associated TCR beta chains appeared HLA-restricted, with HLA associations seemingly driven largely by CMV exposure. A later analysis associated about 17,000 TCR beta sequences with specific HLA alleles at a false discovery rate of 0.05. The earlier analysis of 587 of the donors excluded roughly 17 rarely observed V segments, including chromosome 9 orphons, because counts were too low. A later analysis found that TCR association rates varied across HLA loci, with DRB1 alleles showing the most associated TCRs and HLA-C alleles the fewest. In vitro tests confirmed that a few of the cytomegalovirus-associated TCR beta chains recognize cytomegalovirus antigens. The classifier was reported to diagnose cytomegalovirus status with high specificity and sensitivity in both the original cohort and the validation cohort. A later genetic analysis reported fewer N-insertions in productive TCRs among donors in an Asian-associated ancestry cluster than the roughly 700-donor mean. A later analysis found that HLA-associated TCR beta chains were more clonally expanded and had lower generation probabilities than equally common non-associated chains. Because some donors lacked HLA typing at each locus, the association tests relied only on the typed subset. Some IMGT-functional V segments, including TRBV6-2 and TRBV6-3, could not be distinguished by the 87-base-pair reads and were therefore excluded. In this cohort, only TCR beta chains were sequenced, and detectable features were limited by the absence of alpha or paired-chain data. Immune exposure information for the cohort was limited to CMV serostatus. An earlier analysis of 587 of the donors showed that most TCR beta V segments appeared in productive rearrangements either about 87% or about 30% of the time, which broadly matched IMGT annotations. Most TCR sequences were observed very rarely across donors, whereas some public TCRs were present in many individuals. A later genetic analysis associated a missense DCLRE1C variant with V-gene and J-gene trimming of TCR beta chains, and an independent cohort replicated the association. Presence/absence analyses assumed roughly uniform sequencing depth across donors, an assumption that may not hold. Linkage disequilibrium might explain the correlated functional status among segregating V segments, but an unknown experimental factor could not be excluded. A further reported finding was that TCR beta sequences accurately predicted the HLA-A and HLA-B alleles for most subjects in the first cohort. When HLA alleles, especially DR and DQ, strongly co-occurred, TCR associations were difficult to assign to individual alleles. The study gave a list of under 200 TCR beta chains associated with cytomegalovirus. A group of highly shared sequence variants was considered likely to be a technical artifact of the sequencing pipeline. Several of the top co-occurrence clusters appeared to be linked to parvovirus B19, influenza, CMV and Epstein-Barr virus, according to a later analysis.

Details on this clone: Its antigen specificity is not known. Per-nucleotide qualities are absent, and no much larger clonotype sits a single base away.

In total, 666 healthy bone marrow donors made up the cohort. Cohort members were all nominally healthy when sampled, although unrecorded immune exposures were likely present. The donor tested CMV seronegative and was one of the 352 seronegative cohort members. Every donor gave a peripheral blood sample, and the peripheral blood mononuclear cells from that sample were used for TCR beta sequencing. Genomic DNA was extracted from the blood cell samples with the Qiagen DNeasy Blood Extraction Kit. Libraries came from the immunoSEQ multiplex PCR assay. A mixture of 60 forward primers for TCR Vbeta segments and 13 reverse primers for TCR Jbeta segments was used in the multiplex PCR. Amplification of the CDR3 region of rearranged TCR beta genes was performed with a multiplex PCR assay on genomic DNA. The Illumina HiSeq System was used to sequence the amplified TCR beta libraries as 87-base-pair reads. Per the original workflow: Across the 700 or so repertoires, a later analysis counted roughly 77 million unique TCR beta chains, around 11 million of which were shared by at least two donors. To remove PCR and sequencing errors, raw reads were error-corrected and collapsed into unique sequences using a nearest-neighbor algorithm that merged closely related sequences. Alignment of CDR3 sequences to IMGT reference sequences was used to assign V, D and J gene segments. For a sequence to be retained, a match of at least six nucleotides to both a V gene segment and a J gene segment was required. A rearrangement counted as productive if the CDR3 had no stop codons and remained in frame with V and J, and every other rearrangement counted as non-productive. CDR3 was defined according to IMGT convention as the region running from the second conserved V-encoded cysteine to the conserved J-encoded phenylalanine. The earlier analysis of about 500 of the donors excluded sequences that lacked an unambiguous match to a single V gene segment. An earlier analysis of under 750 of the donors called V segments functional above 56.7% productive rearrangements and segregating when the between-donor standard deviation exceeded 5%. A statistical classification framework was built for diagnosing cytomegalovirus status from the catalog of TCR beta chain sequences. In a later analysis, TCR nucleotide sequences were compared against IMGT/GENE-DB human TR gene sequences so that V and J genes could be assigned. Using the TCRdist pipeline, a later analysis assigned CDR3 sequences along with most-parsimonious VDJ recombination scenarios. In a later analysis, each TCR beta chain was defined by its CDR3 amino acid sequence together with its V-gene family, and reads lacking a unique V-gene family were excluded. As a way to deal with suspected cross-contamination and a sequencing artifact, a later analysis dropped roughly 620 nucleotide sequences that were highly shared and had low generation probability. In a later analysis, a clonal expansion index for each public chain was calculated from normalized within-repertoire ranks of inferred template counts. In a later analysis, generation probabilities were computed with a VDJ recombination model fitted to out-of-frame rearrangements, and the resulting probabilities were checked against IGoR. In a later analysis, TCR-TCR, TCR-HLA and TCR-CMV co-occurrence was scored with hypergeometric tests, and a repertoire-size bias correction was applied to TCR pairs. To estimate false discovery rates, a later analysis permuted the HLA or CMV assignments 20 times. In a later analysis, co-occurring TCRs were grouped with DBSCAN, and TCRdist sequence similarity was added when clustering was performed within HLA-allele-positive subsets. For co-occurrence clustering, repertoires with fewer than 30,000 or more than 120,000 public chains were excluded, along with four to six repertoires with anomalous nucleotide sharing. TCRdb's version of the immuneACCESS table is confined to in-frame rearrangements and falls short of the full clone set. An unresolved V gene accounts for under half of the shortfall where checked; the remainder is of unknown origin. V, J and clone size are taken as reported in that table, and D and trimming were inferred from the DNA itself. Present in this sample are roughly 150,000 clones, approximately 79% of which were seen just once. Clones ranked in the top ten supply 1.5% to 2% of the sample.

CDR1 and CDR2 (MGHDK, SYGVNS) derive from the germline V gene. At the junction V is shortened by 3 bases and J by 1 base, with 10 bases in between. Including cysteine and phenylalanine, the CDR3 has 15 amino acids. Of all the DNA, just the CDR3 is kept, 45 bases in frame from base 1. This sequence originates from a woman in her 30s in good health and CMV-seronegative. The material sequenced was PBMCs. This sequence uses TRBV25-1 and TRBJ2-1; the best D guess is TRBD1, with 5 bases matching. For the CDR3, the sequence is CASSEGQKSYNEQFF. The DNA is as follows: TGTGCCAGCAGTGAGGGGCAGAAGTCCTACAATGAGCAGTTCTTC.